A single sample is the source of the 13 T cell receptor beta chains below, sequenced in a study of a mutant IDH1 vaccine in newly diagnosed glioma. Only in-frame clones appear in the TCRdb table, and some are missing; sequencing was by immunoSEQ multiplex PCR. The data hold around 52,000 clones, with 60% to 85% observed a single time. Antigen specificity for these receptors is unknown. Noted time point: week 35, safety follow-up. Every single dose of the vaccine, 300 ug of mutant IDH1 20-mer peptide, came with topical imiquimod. The source material was PBMCs, sampled from a glioma patient whose treatment included an IDH1 peptide vaccine. These receptors all come from a man aged 35 to 55 with glioma.

V gene TRBV7-2 combines with J gene TRBJ2-1; D gene uncertain. The CDR3 contains 14 residues. V lost 1 base, J lost 7 bases, and 11 bases lay in between. The germline gives CDR1 SGHTA, CDR2 FQGNSA. CDR3 loop: CASSLVDERNEQFF. DNA for the CDR3: TGTGCCAGCAGCTTAGTTGACGAACGAAATGAGCAGTTCTTC.

V and J are TRBV5-1 and TRBJ2-2, with 9 positions matching TRBD1. The germline gives CDR1 SGHRS, CDR2 YFSETQ. CDR3 length: 16 amino acids. With V trimmed by 4 bases and J by 5 bases, 9 bases remained unmatched. CDR3 sequence: CASSATTGGSTGELFF. The CDR3 DNA is TGCGCCAGCAGCGCCACGACAGGGGGTTCGACCGGGGAGCTGTTTTTT.

The V and J genes are TRBV5-4 and TRBJ1-1; D not resolved. V was cut by 0 bases and J by 0 bases, with 6 bases left in between. The germline gives CDR1 SGHNT, CDR2 YYREEE (reference sequence). The CDR3 is made up of 14 amino acids. The CDR3 nucleotides read TGTGCCAGCAGCTTGGGGCAGGTGAACACTGAAGCTTTCTTT. Protein: CASSLGQVNTEAFF.

This clone was counted only a few times. The chain carries TRBV11-2 and TRBJ2-5; D remains ambiguous. The CDR3 totals 13 residues. CDR1 SGHAT and CDR2 FQNNGV come from the germline V gene. The germline V and J ends were trimmed by 1 base and 0 bases, with 3 bases remaining between them. The CDR3 region is CASSLGHQETQYF. The CDR3 region has the DNA TGTGCCAGCAGCTTAGGACACCAAGAGACCCAGTACTTC.

This clone was found a few times. Given a far larger clone just one base away, this is likely a sequencing read error. Additional DNA sequences in this sample encode the identical CDR3. The J gene is TRBJ2-7, the V gene TRBV29-1, with 11 bases that match TRBD1. The CDR3 has 14 residues. The ends lost 3 bases at V and 4 bases at J; junction bases unmatched: 5. In germline, CDR1 is SQVTM, CDR2 ANQGSEA. CDR3 nucleotides: TGCAGCGTTGAGGGGGGGGACAGGGGGTACGAGCAGTACTTC. Protein sequence: CSVEGGDRGYEQYF.

This clone was seen just once. The chain recombines TRBV29-1 with TRBJ2-4; D gene unclear. Germline lookup yields CDR1 SQVTM and CDR2 ANQGSEA. V was clipped by 4 bases and J by 1 base, with 14 bases between them. This CDR3 is 15 amino acids long. CDR3 nucleotides: TGCAGCGTTGCCAGTATAGCCGGGGCCAAAAACATTCAGTACTTC. Translation gives CSVASIAGAKNIQYF.

The chain combines TRBV28 with TRBJ2-7; tentative D call: TRBD2 (6 bases). The CDR3 has 14 residues. V was shortened by 7 bases and J by 0 bases, with 13 bases between the two germline ends. The germline V gene has CDR1 MDHEN and CDR2 SYDVKM. CDR3 in DNA: TGTGCCAGCACCTCGGCGGGGAGCTCCTACGAGCAGTACTTC. Translating it yields CASTSAGSSYEQYF.

Only one count was recorded for this clone. This rearrangement joins TRBV4-1 to TRBJ2-3; D gene unclear. The CDR3 loop spans 14 amino acids. V gave up 1 base and J gave up 6 bases, with 11 bases separating them. Germline V gene data show CDR1 as MGHRA and CDR2 as YSYEKL. The CDR3 sequence is CASSQGPGADTQYF. CDR3 nucleotides: TGCGCCAGCAGCCAAGGACCAGGCGCGGATACGCAGTATTTT.

The chain employs TRBV5-5 and TRBJ2-5; no firm D call. The CDR3 has 14 residues. Trimming removed 4 bases at V and 2 bases at J, with 12 bases between. Germline loops: CDR1 SGHKS, CDR2 YYEKEE (reference sequence). The CDR3 loop is CASSPNPNQETQYF. In DNA form, the CDR3 reads TGTGCCAGCAGCCCAAATCCAAATCAAGAGACCCAGTACTTC.

CDR3 nucleotide sequence: TGTGCCAGCTCAAGAGACAGAGAGTATGGCTACACCTTC. Translating gives CASSRDREYGYTF. The chain uses TRBV18 and TRBJ1-2; tentatively, D is TRBD1 (5 bases). Germline-derived CDR1 and CDR2 are KGHSH and LQKENI. Trimming removed 5 bases from V and 5 bases from J, with 12 bases in between. The CDR3 has 13 amino acids.

The J gene is TRBJ1-1, the V gene TRBV7-7; no clear D gene. CDR1 SSHAT and CDR2 FNYEAQ come from the germline V gene (reference sequence). V lost 2 bases to trimming and J lost 2 bases, with 6 bases between them. The CDR3 covers 13 residues. CDR3 sequence reads: CASSLQENTEAFF. As DNA, the CDR3 is TGTGCCAGCAGCTTACAGGAAAACACTGAAGCTTTCTTT. Full variable domain (rest looked up from reference TRBV7-7 and TRBJ1-1): GAGVSQSPRYKVTKRGQDVTLRCDPISSHATLYWYQQALGQGPEFLTYFNYEAQPDKSGLPSDRFSAERPEGSISTLTIQRTEQRDSAMYRCASSLQENTEAFFGQGTRLTVV.

This sequence joins TRBV4-1 and TRBJ2-7; TRBD2 aligns across 12 bases. Germline V gene data show CDR1 as MGHRA and CDR2 as YSYEKL. This CDR3 contains 16 residues. V gave up 3 bases and J gave up 0 bases; unmatched junction bases: 3. The chain's CDR3 is CASSHPTSGSSYEQYF. The CDR3 DNA sequence: TGCGCCAGCAGCCACCCGACTAGCGGGAGCTCCTACGAGCAGTACTTC.

The chain employs TRBV19 and TRBJ2-2; TRBD2 is a possible D gene (5 bases). The CDR3 is 15 residues long. The germline CDR1 and CDR2 sequences are LNHDA and SQIVND (reference sequence). V lost 3 bases, J lost 4 bases, and 12 bases lay in between. The CDR3 DNA sequence: TGTGCCAGTAGTATGAAGTTAGGAGGCACCGGGGAGCTGTTTTTT. It yields the protein CASSMKLGGTGELFF.